These 17 T cell receptor beta chains were sequenced from one sample in a study of cytomegalovirus exposure and HLA in healthy donors. It was with 60 Vbeta and 13 Jbeta primers that the PCR ran. Clones were read by immunoSEQ multiplex PCR, and TCRdb kept only the in-frame ones, dropping some. This sample yields about 280,000 clones, of which roughly 90% are seen a single time; about 2% belongs to the top ten. Input material: PBMCs. Source of these receptors: a woman younger than 30 in good health and CMV-seronegative.

The CDR3 loop is CASGRQGGTEAFF. CDR3 DNA sequence: TGTGCCAGCGGGCGACAGGGGGGTACTGAAGCTTTCTTT. The chain couples TRBV14 to TRBJ1-1; TRBD1 aligns across 9 bases. Trimming cost V 8 bases and J 5 bases; bases outside gene matches: 6. Germline V gene data show CDR1 as SGHDN and CDR2 as FVKESK. This CDR3 contains 13 residues.

This clone was counted between two and nine times. J is TRBJ2-1 and V is TRBV11-2; 12 positions match TRBD2. J lost 6 bases, V lost 5 bases, and 14 bases had no gene match. Germline CDR1 and CDR2: SGHAT and FQNNGV. The CDR3 runs to 18 residues. CDR3 region: CASSPRLAGEWTSNEQFF. DNA of the CDR3: TGTGCCAGCAGCCCCCGACTAGCGGGGGAGTGGACATCCAATGAGCAGTTCTTC.

The J gene is TRBJ2-5, the V gene TRBV6-5, with D hard to call. Trimming stripped 4 bases from V and 4 bases from J, with 19 bases between. The CDR3 consists of 16 residues. Germline V gene sequence: CDR1 MNHEY, CDR2 SVGAGI. The DNA of the CDR3 is TGTGCCAGCAGTTCCCGACAAACTTCTACGAGAGAGACCCAGTACTTC. Translation gives CASSSRQTSTRETQYF.

The chain couples TRBV7-9 to TRBJ1-4; weak D call: TRBD1 (6 bases). Germline values: CDR1 SEHNR, CDR2 FQNEAQ (reference sequence). The CDR3 is made up of 17 amino acids. Trimming removed 4 bases from V and 4 bases from J, with 19 bases in between. The DNA of the CDR3 is TGTGCCAGCAGCTCGAGTGGCCGGGGGGCCTTTAATGAAAAACTGTTTTTT. It specifies CASSSSGRGAFNEKLFF.

This clone was recorded only once. The V and J genes are TRBV9 and TRBJ2-7, with a possible D match to TRBD2 (5 bases). Germline values: CDR1 SGDLS, CDR2 YYNGEE. V lost 0 bases and J 3 bases, leaving 7 bases between the germline ends. This CDR3 is 13 amino acids long. Written as DNA, the CDR3 is TGTGCCAGCAGCGTAGACGGGGACTACGAGCAGTACTTC. This translates into CASSVDGDYEQYF.

J is TRBJ2-1 and V is TRBV18, with 7 nucleotides matching TRBD2. The CDR3 covers 14 residues. V shed 0 bases and J 8 bases; nucleotides not matched to a gene: 4. The germline CDR1 and CDR2 sequences are KGHSH and LQKENI. The CDR3 sequence is CASSPPGGGDEQFF. The DNA for the CDR3 is TGTGCCAGCTCACCACCGGGGGGAGGGGATGAGCAGTTCTTC.

This chain links TRBV13 with TRBJ2-7; 7 nucleotides match TRBD1. Per germline, CDR1 PRHDT and CDR2 FYEKMQ (reference sequence). The J segment lost 1 base and the V segment lost 3 bases, leaving 9 bases of the junction unmatched. This CDR3 has 16 residues. CDR3 bases: TGTGCCAGCAGCTTGCCCCCCGGGACAGTTTCCTACGAGCAGTACTTC. Translated, it gives CASSLPPGTVSYEQYF.

The chain has TRBV25-1 and TRBJ1-2; 7 positions agree with TRBD1. After removal of 7 bases from V and 4 bases from J, the junction contained 9 bases not matched to a gene. This CDR3 is built from 14 residues. Germline V gene lookup returns CDR1 MGHDK and CDR2 SYGVNS. CDR3 bases: TGTGCCAGCACCCGACCGGGACAGTTCTATGGCTACACCTTC. It codes for CASTRPGQFYGYTF.

The sample holds one count of this clone. The chain couples TRBV7-9 to TRBJ1-2, with D maybe TRBD1 (6 bases). The germline CDR1 and CDR2 sequences are SEHNR and FQNEAQ (reference sequence). The CDR3 covers 15 residues. Between the trimmed V and J ends, which lost 7 bases and 1 base, there was a span of 16 bases. CDR3 region: CASTVTGLGNYGYTF. Written as DNA, the CDR3 is TGTGCCAGCACGGTCACAGGGCTCGGTAACTATGGCTACACCTTC. The variable domain in full, completed from reference TRBV7-9 and TRBJ1-2, reads DTGVSQNPRHKITKRGQNVTFRCDPISEHNRLYWYRQTLGQGPEFLTYFQNEAQLEKSRLLSDRFSAERPKGSFSTLEIQRTEQGDSAMYLCASTVTGLGNYGYTFGSGTRLTVV.

The V and J genes are TRBV6-6 and TRBJ1-1; D ambiguous. V was clipped by 7 bases and J by 4 bases, with 10 bases between them. CDR3 length: 12 residues. In germline, CDR1 is MNHNY, CDR2 SVGAGI (reference sequence). The CDR3 is CASMREVTEAFF. CDR3 in DNA: TGTGCCAGCATGAGGGAGGTCACTGAAGCTTTCTTT.

Notes on this clone: Likely a read error: the CDR3 ends without its conserved phenylalanine or tryptophan. Because the CDR3's place on the DNA is in doubt, the DNA is left out and the CDR3 is given as listed by TCRdb. This chain uses TRBV30 with TRBJ1-3. Ends included, the CDR3 has 15 residues. Germline V gene data show CDR1 as GTSNPN and CDR2 as SVGIG (reference sequence). The CDR3 sequence: CAWSRVELRKHQPPL.

The chain links TRBV6-6 to TRBJ2-1, with TRBD2 matching 16 bases. The V segment lost 7 bases and the J segment 4 bases; nucleotides outside the gene matches: 4. The CDR3 has 16 amino acids. Germline CDR1 is MNHNY and CDR2 is SVGAGI (reference sequence). This CDR3 is CASIGTSGGGYNEQFF. The CDR3 region has the DNA TGTGCCAGCATCGGGACTAGCGGGGGGGGATACAATGAGCAGTTCTTC.

This chain joins TRBV14 and TRBJ2-5; D gene ambiguous. The end of the DNA fits TRBJ2-7 better, so the J call may be wrong. The CDR3 has 14 amino acids. CDR1 is SGHDN and CDR2 is FVKESK in the germline V gene. The CDR3 nucleotides read TGTGCCAGCAGCCAAGATTTCGGAGCCTACGAGCAGTACTTC. Its protein product is CASSQDFGAYEQYF.

The genes are TRBV6-6 and TRBJ2-5; no clear D. The length of the CDR3 is 16 residues. Deletions cut 0 bases from V and 2 bases from J, with 13 bases between. Germline loops: CDR1 MNHNY, CDR2 SVGAGI (reference sequence). As DNA, the CDR3 is TGTGCCAGCAGTTACTCGGGCGACATCCCACAAGAGACCCAGTACTTC. It translates to CASSYSGDIPQETQYF.

The chain joins TRBV29-1 to TRBJ1-1, with D possibly TRBD1 on 6 matching bases. Germline loops: CDR1 SQVTM, CDR2 ANQGSEA. The CDR3 has 14 amino acids. With 3 bases removed from V and 6 bases from J, the gap between germline ends came to 17 bases. CDR3 in DNA: TGCAGCGTTGATGTTGGGGGCGCGGGGGCTGAAGCTTTCTTT. Protein sequence: CSVDVGGAGAEAFF.

This clone was picked up one time. This rearrangement joins TRBV19 to TRBJ1-5; D not resolved. With 8 bases removed from V and 4 bases from J, the gap between germline ends came to 9 bases. CDR1 and CDR2 (germline): LNHDA, SQIVND (reference sequence). The CDR3 consists of 12 residues. This CDR3 reads CASRDANQPQHF. CDR3 nucleotide sequence: TGTGCCAGTCGGGATGCTAATCAGCCCCAGCATTTT.

The chain joins TRBV6-5 to TRBJ2-3; the D gene is possibly TRBD2 (5 bases). The CDR3 length is 15 residues. V gave up 8 bases and J gave up 2 bases, with 17 bases separating them. Germline values: CDR1 MNHEY, CDR2 SVGAGI. CDR3 sequence reads: CASSWRVPHTDTQYF. The CDR3 nucleotides are TGTGCCAGCTCCTGGCGGGTTCCTCACACAGATACGCAGTATTTT.